The T cell receptor (beta chain) described here comes from a study of immune characterization of retroperitoneal liposarcoma. TCRdb fed the PCR reads into MiXCR, producing one record per CDR3 protein. The sample lists about 3,000 distinct CDR3 sequences; 46% were seen once. The ends were cut back, 2 bases at V and 7 bases at J, with 17 bases in the middle. The CDR3 consists of 15 residues. The V and J genes are TRBV6-7 and TRBJ2-5; maybe TRBD1 (6 bases). TRBV6-7 is identified as an open reading frame with a role that is uncertain. This receptor was taken from a male donor with retroperitoneal liposarcoma. The sample taken for sequencing was tumor tissue. CDR3 nucleotides: TGTGCCAGCAGTTACAAACGGACAGACAAGAGGACCCAGTACTTC. This codes for CASSYKRTDKRTQYF.